Reported below is one TCR beta chain. This record comes from a study of monozygotic twins with inflammatory bowel disease. CDR3 length: 15 amino acids. CDR1 and CDR2 (germline): MNHNS, SASEGT. TCRdb re-called the 5' RACE reads and catalogs CDR3 proteins one per entry, DNA excluded. This table holds over 350,000 distinct CDR3 sequences. The receptor comes from a human donor with ulcerative colitis or Crohn's disease, or a healthy co-twin of an affected twin (not recorded which). Sequencing was carried out using blood. This chain connects TRBV6-1 to TRBJ2-1; TCRdb reports TRBD1, a call that lacks DNA to check it against. The CDR3: CASRTSQGAVNEQFF.